This TCR beta chain originates from a study of early T cells in non-severe SARS-CoV-2 infection. Study-wide background: Sequencing targeted bulk RNA from unsorted whole blood, leaving chains unpaired.

About this clonotype itself: Its cognate antigen is unknown.

From germline, CDR1 is SGHDT and CDR2 YYEEEE. Trimming removed 3 bases from V and 7 bases from J, with 17 bases in between. CDR3 length equals 15 residues. Regarding the study as a whole: Private and CD4 specificities were missed by VDJdb matching, which favored anti-spike CD8 responses.

Each cDNA molecule carried a unique molecular identifier. TCRdb re-analysed the 5' RACE reads in MiXCR, keeping a single row per CDR3 protein. The table has 75,000 to 90,000 distinct CDR3 sequences, over 5% seen once. This sequence joins TRBV5-6 and TRBJ2-1; D is possibly TRBD1 or TRBD2 (5 bases each). Sequencing used whole blood. This TCR derives from an adult who was a healthcare worker with PCR-confirmed SARS-CoV-2 infection or an uninfected control (not recorded which). In DNA form, the CDR3 reads TGTGCCAGCAGCTACCGGGGCTCGGGCATAAATGAGCAGTTCTTC. This encodes CASSYRGSGINEQFF.